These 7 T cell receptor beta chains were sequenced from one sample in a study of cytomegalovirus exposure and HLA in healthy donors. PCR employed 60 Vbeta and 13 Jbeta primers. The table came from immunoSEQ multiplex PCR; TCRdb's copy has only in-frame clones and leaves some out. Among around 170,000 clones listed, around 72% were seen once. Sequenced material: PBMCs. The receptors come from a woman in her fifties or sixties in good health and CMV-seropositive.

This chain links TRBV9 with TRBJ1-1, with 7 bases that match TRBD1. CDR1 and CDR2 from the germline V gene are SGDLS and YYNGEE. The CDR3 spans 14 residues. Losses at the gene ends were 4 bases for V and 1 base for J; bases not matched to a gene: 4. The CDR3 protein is CASSPGQPNTEAFF. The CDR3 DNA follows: TGTGCCAGCAGCCCGGGACAGCCGAACACTGAAGCTTTCTTT.

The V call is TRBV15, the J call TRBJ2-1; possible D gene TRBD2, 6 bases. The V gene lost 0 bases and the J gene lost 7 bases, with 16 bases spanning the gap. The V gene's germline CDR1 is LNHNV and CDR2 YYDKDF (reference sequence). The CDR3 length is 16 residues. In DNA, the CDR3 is TGTGCCACCAGCAGAGATTCGGGAGAGGCTGAAAATGAGCAGTTCTTC. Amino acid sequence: CATSRDSGEAENEQFF.

The CDR3 protein is CASSQEGGGATDTQYF. The CDR3 bases are TGCGCCAGCAGCCAAGAAGGGGGCGGAGCGACAGATACGCAGTATTTT. The chain couples TRBV4-1 to TRBJ2-3; 7 bases map to TRBD1. V dropped 0 bases and J dropped 3; count of bases not matched to a gene: 6. Germline CDR1 is MGHRA and CDR2 is YSYEKL. The CDR3 has 16 residues.

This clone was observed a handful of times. The CDR3 bases are TGTGCCAGCAGCCTGGACAGTACCCAAGAGACCCAGTACTTC. Protein sequence: CASSLDSTQETQYF. The chain links TRBV5-4 to TRBJ2-5; D is perhaps TRBD1 (6 bases). Trimming removed 4 bases at V and 1 base at J, with 11 bases between. The germline gives CDR1 SGHNT, CDR2 YYREEE (reference sequence). CDR3 length equals 14 residues. The full variable domain, completed using reference TRBV5-4 and TRBJ2-5, is ETGVTQSPTHLIKTRGQQVTLRCSSQSGHNTVSWYQQALGQGPQFIFQYYREEENGRGNFPPRFSGLQFPNYSSELNVNALELDDSALYLCASSLDSTQETQYFGPGTRLLVL.

The CDR3 nucleotides are TGTGCCAGCAGCTGGAAGACAGAGCTATACTATGGCTACACCTTC. Translation gives CASSWKTELYYGYTF. The chain has TRBV5-6 and TRBJ1-2; D might be TRBD1 (5 bases). Trimming took off 3 bases at V and 3 bases at J, with 15 bases between the two ends. The CDR3 contains 15 residues. Germline V gives CDR1 SGHDT, CDR2 YYEEEE.

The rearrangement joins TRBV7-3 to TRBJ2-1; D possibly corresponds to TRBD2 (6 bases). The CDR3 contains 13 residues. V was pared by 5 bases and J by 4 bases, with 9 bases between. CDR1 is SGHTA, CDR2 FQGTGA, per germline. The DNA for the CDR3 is TGTGCCAGCAGCCCTCGGGAGTACAATGAGCAGTTCTTC. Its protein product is CASSPREYNEQFF.

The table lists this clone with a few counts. CDR3 coding DNA: TGTGCCAGCTCGTCCAGAGGGCAGCTGACCGGGGAGCTGTTTTTT. It translates to CASSSRGQLTGELFF. The chain links TRBV27 to TRBJ2-2, with a tentative D call TRBD2 (5 bases). Germline V CDR1 and CDR2: MNHEY, SMNVEV (reference sequence). This CDR3 has 15 residues. The V and J ends lost 8 bases and 5 bases respectively, with 18 bases between them.